This T cell receptor beta chain was sequenced in a study of T cell responses to AZD1222 COVID-19 vaccine. Some clones are missing from TCRdb's copy, which holds only in-frame ones; the method was immunoSEQ multiplex PCR. Here the sample spans 200,000 or so clones, approximately 90% being singletons. Source: peripheral blood, taken on day 0 of AZD1222 vaccination. This receptor was identified in an adult in good health.

CDR3 residues: CATSDGDRSYGYTF. The DNA for the CDR3 is TGTGCCACCAGTGATGGGGACAGGTCCTATGGCTACACCTTC. The chain couples TRBV24-1 to TRBJ1-2, with 8 bases identical to TRBD1. After removal of 3 bases from V and 4 bases from J, the junction contained 3 bases not matched to a gene. The CDR3 has 14 amino acids. CDR1 is KGHDR and CDR2 is SFDVKD in the germline V gene.